This TCR beta chain was captured by sequencing in a study of blood T cells in healthy people across ages. The study, taken as a whole, reports: Higher diversity and more naive CD4+ cells were features of long-lived donors, compared to aged donors. The study found TCR beta diversity correlated strongly with naive T cell percentage.

Looked up from germline, CDR1 is DFQATT and CDR2 is SNEGSKA (reference sequence). Trimming removed 5 bases from V and 4 bases from J; junction bases left unmatched: 7. The CDR3 is made up of 13 amino acids. The second PCR ran about 6 to 12 cycles with a sample-barcoded 5' primer and J-beta primers. Via MiXCR, TCRdb re-called the 5' RACE reads, giving one row per CDR3 protein. Among over 500,000 distinct CDR3 sequences listed, 52% were seen once. With regard to this clonotype: Its specificity is unknown.

The chain uses TRBV20-1 and TRBJ1-2, with 7 bases that match TRBD1. The sequenced sample consisted of blood. This TCR derives from a woman at least 80 years old in good health. The CDR3 DNA sequence: TGCAGTGCTTATAGGACAGGATCCTATGGCTACACCTTC. This gives the protein CSAYRTGSYGYTF.